The source of this TCR beta chain is a study of radiotherapy plus CTLA-4 blockade in lung cancer. Method: immunoSEQ multiplex PCR; TCRdb's copy keeps in-frame clones and lacks some. The sample lists about 110,000 clones; more than 70% were seen once. The origin of this receptor is a human donor with non-small cell lung cancer that progressed on radiotherapy plus ipilimumab. Some clones in this sample may be carry-over from other donors' samples. The source material was peripheral blood, sampled from a patient treated with radiotherapy plus ipilimumab.

CDR3 loop: CASSLAHTSGGTDTQYF. In nucleotides, the CDR3 is TGTGCCAGCAGCTTAGCCCATACTAGCGGGGGTACAGATACGCAGTATTTT. This sequence joins TRBV7-6 and TRBJ2-3, with TRBD2 identical over 11 bases. Germline-derived CDR1 and CDR2 are SGHVS and FNYEAQ. Germline trimming cut 0 bases from V and 3 bases from J; bases unmatched to any gene: 5. The CDR3 extends over 17 amino acids.